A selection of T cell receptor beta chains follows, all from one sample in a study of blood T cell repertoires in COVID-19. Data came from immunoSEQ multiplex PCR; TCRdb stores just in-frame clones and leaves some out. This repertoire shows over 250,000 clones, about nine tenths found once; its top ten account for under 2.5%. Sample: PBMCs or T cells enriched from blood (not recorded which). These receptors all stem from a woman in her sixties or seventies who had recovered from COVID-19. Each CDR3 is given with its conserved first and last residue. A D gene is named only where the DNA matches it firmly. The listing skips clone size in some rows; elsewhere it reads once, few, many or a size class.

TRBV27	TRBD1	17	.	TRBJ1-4	TGTGCCAGCAGTTTATTTCCCCGCGGCAGGGGGAATGAAAAACTGTTTTTT	CASSLFPRGRGNEKLFF
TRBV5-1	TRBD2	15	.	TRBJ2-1	TGCGCCAGCAGCTTGGGGGGTCTAGCGGGAGATGAGCAGTTCTTC	CASSLGGLAGDEQFF
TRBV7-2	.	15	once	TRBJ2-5	TGTGCCAGCAGCCCCTATCAGGGGTTTGGAGAGACCCAGTACTTC	CASSPYQGFGETQYF
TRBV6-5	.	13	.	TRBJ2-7	TGTGCCAGCAGTTACTTGCTGGGCTCCGAGCAGTACTTC	CASSYLLGSEQYF
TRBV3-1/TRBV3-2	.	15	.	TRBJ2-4	TGTGCCAGCAGCCAAGAAGGGTGGGGGGAAAACATTCAGTACTTC	CASSQEGWGENIQYF
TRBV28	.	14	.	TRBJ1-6	TGTGCCAGCACCCCAGGGTCCTATAATTCACCCCTCCACTTT	CASTPGSYNSPLHF
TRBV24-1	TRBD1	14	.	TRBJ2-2	TGTGCCACCAGTGATATGGGACAGTCAAGGGAGCTGTTTTTT	CATSDMGQSRELFF
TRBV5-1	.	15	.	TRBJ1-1	TGCGCCAGCAGCTTGGAGATAGGGGGTGACACTGAAGCTTTCTTT	CASSLEIGGDTEAFF
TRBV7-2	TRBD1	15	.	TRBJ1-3	TGTGCCAGCAGCTCGACCCAGGGGGCAGGAAACACCATATATTTT	CASSSTQGAGNTIYF
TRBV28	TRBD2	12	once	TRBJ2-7	TGTGCCAGCCAGGCAGCGGGATACGAGCAGTACTTC	CASQAAGYEQYF
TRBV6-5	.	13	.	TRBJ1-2	TGTGCCAGCAGTCAGCGACGGGAGCATGGCTACACCTTC	CASSQRREHGYTF
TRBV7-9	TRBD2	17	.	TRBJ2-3	TGTGCCAGCAGCTTAAGGGTGACTAGCGGGACCACAGATACGCAGTATTTT	CASSLRVTSGTTDTQYF
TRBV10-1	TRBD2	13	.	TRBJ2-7	TGCGCCACGTCCAGCGGGGGTATTTACGAGCAGTACTTC	CATSSGGIYEQYF
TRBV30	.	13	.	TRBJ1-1	TGTGCCTGGCGGGCAGGGATGGTCGCTGAAGCTTTCTTT	CAWRAGMVAEAFF
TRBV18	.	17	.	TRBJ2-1	TGTGCCAGCTCACCAGGCCTTAACGGGGGCTCCTACAATGAGCAGTTCTTC	CASSPGLNGGSYNEQFF
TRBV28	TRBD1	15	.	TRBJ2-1	TGTGCCAGCAGTACAAGGGGGCTAGAGTACAATGAGCAGTTCTTC	CASSTRGLEYNEQFF
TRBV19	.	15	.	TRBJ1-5	TGTGCCAGTAGTATAGGTAACAACCTTAATCAGCCCCAGCATTTT	CASSIGNNLNQPQHF
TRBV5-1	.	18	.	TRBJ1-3	TGCGCCAGCAGCGCGGGGCCGTTGGGGAGCCTCTCTGGAAACACCATATATTTT	CASSAGPLGSLSGNTIYF
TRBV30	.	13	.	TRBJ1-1	TGTGCCTGGAGTAGGACAGTCAAGGGTGAAGCTTTCTTT	CAWSRTVKGEAFF
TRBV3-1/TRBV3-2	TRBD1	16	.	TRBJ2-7	TGTGCCAGCAGCCATGGGGACAGGTATCGAACCTACGAGCAGTACTTC	CASSHGDRYRTYEQYF
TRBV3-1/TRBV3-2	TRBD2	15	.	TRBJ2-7	TGTGCCAGCAGCCAAGGGTGGCTAGCGGGGTACGAGCAGTACTTC	CASSQGWLAGYEQYF
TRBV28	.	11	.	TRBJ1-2	TGTGCCAGCAGTGATACAGGGGGCTACACCTTC	CASSDTGGYTF
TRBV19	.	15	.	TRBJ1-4	TGTGCCAGTAGTCTACAGATTGCAACTAATGAAAAACTGTTTTTT	CASSLQIATNEKLFF
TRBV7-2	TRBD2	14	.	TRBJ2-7	TGTGCCAGCAGCTTTTCGGGAGGCCCCTACGAGCAGTACTTC	CASSFSGGPYEQYF
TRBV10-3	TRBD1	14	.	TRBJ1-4	TGTGCCATCAGCGGACAGGGGGCTAATGAAAAACTGTTTTTT	CAISGQGANEKLFF
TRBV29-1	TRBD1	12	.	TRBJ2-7	TGCAGTGGGAGCGGACAGGGAGACGAGCAGTACTTC	CSGSGQGDEQYF
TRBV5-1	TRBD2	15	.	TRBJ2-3	TGCGCCAGCAGCCCGACCCGGGGGGGCCAAGATACGCAGTATTTT	CASSPTRGGQDTQYF
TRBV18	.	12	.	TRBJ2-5	TGTGCCAGCTCTGGGGGCAAAGAGACCCAGTACTTC	CASSGGKETQYF
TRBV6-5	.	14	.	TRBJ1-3	TGTGCCAGCAGTCCCCCGGAGCCTGGAAACACCATATATTTT	CASSPPEPGNTIYF
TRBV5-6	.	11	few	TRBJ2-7	TGTGCCAGCAGCTTGGACGGCGAGCAGTACTTC	CASSLDGEQYF
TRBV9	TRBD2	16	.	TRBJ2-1	TGTGCCAGCAGCCTGCAACTAGCGGGAGGGCCTGATGAGCAGTTCTTC	CASSLQLAGGPDEQFF
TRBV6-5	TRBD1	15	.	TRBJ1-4	TGTGCCAGCAGTCGTAGGGACAGGGTTAATGAAAAACTGTTTTTT	CASSRRDRVNEKLFF
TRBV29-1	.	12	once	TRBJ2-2	TGCAGCGTCGGACAGAACACCGGGGAGCTGTTTTTT	CSVGQNTGELFF
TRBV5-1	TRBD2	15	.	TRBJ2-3	TGCGCCAGCAGCTTGGCGGCTAGCGGGACGAATACGCAGTATTTT	CASSLAASGTNTQYF
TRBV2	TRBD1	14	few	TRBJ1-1	TGTGCCAGCAGTCGGACAGGGCAGAACACTGAAGCTTTCTTT	CASSRTGQNTEAFF
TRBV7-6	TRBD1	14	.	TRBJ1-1	TGTGCCAGCAGCTCTACAGGGGTAAACACTGAAGCTTTCTTT	CASSSTGVNTEAFF
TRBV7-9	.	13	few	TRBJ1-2	TGTGCCAGCAGCTTAGAGGACAGCTATGGCTACACCTTC	CASSLEDSYGYTF
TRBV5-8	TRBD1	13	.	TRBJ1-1	TGTGCCAGCAGCCCCAGGGGGCACACTGAAGCTTTCTTT	CASSPRGHTEAFF
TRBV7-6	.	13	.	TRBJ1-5	TGTGCCAGCAGCTCGTCCCCTAATCAGCCCCAGCATTTT	CASSSSPNQPQHF
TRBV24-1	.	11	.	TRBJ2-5	TGTGCCACTATGAGCCAAGAGACCCAGTACTTC	CATMSQETQYF
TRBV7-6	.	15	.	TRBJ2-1	TGTGCCAGCAGCTTAGATTATGTCCCCTACAATGAGCAGTTCTTC	CASSLDYVPYNEQFF